This TCR beta chain was captured in a study of cytomegalovirus exposure and HLA in healthy donors. Comment on this clone: The antigen is undetermined.

The V and J ends lost 5 bases and 1 base, in that order; junction bases with no gene match: 4. The CDR3 has 14 amino acids. Germline-derived CDR1 and CDR2 are LNHDA and SQIVND (reference sequence). A multiplex PCR was run with 60 Vbeta primers and 13 Jbeta primers. Only in-frame clones appear in the TCRdb table, and some are missing; sequencing was by immunoSEQ multiplex PCR. The table lists 35,000 to 40,000 clones, just under 75% of them singletons. Study-wide findings and caveats: Later, an analysis showed that TCR beta chains associated with HLA were more clonally expanded than others that were equally common. Most CMV-associated TCR beta chains appeared HLA-restricted in a later analysis.

The sample consisted of PBMCs. The chain carries TRBV19 and TRBJ2-7; TRBD1 aligns across 8 bases. This sequence originates from a man aged 30-40 years in good health and CMV-seronegative. The CDR3 spells CASSRTGISYEQYF. The CDR3 bases are TGTGCCAGTAGTCGGACAGGGATTTCCTACGAGCAGTACTTC.